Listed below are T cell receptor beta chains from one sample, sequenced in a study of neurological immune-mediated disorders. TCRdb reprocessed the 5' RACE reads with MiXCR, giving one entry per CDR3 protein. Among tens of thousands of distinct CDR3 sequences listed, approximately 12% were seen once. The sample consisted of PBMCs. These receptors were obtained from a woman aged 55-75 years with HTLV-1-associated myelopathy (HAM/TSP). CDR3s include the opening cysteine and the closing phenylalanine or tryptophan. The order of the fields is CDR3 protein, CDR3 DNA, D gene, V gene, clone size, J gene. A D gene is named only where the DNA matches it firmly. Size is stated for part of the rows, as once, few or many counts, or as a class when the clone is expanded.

cdr3_aa: CASSLAQGDSETQYF
cdr3_nt: TGTGCCAGCAGCTTAGCACAGGGTGATAGCGAGACCCAGTACTTC
d_call: NA
v_call: TRBV7-9
clone_size: many
j_call: TRBJ2-5

cdr3_aa: CASSPTGFHEQFF
cdr3_nt: TGTGCCAGCAGTCCGACAGGGTTCCATGAGCAGTTCTTC
d_call: TRBD1
v_call: TRBV12-3/TRBV12-4
clone_size: many
j_call: TRBJ2-1

cdr3_aa: CASSPRTDSYEQYF
cdr3_nt: TGTGCCAGCAGTCCCCGGACGGACTCCTACGAGCAGTACTTC
d_call: NA
v_call: TRBV27
clone_size: many
j_call: TRBJ2-7

cdr3_aa: CAIMGQQNSPLHF
cdr3_nt: TGTGCCATCATGGGACAGCAGAATTCACCCCTCCACTTT
d_call: TRBD1
v_call: TRBV10-3
clone_size: NA
j_call: TRBJ1-6

cdr3_aa: CASMAGGLNEQFF
cdr3_nt: TGTGCCAGCATGGCGGGAGGCCTCAATGAGCAGTTCTTC
d_call: TRBD2
v_call: TRBV27
clone_size: many
j_call: TRBJ2-1

cdr3_aa: CASSWTGPPNEQFF
cdr3_nt: TGTGCCAGCAGTTGGACAGGGCCTCCCAATGAGCAGTTCTTC
d_call: TRBD1
v_call: TRBV2
clone_size: NA
j_call: TRBJ2-1

cdr3_aa: CSARGSHSNQPQHF
cdr3_nt: TGCAGTGCTCGCGGCTCCCATAGCAATCAGCCCCAGCATTTT
d_call: NA
v_call: TRBV20-1
clone_size: NA
j_call: TRBJ1-5

cdr3_aa: CAISEPSGTHNEQFF
cdr3_nt: TGTGCCATCAGTGAACCTAGCGGCACCCACAATGAGCAGTTCTTC
d_call: TRBD2
v_call: TRBV10-3
clone_size: many
j_call: TRBJ2-1

cdr3_aa: CASKPRPAGETQYF
cdr3_nt: TGTGCCAGCAAGCCGCGCCCAGCGGGAGAGACCCAGTACTTC
d_call: NA
v_call: TRBV18
clone_size: many
j_call: TRBJ2-5

cdr3_aa: CASIKGLAGGTDEQFF
cdr3_nt: TGTGCCAGCATAAAGGGACTAGCGGGAGGTACCGATGAGCAGTTCTTC
d_call: TRBD2
v_call: TRBV7-2
clone_size: many
j_call: TRBJ2-1

cdr3_aa: CSARVAETQYF
cdr3_nt: TGCAGTGCTAGAGTGGCAGAGACCCAGTACTTC
d_call: NA
v_call: TRBV20-1
clone_size: many
j_call: TRBJ2-5

cdr3_aa: CASSPNGDPWGTEAFF
cdr3_nt: TGCGCCAGCAGCCCCAACGGGGACCCTTGGGGGACTGAAGCTTTCTTT
d_call: NA
v_call: TRBV5-1
clone_size: many
j_call: TRBJ1-1

cdr3_aa: CSVEGTDSYEQYF
cdr3_nt: TGCAGCGTTGAAGGTACAGACTCCTACGAGCAGTACTTC
d_call: NA
v_call: TRBV29-1
clone_size: NA
j_call: TRBJ2-7

cdr3_aa: CSVEGDGDYEQYF
cdr3_nt: TGCAGCGTTGAAGGAGACGGGGACTACGAGCAGTACTTC
d_call: NA
v_call: TRBV29-1
clone_size: many
j_call: TRBJ2-7

cdr3_aa: CASSYGTSGRSSYEQYF
cdr3_nt: TGTGCCAGCAGTTACGGGACTAGCGGGAGGAGCTCCTACGAGCAGTACTTC
d_call: TRBD2
v_call: TRBV6-6
clone_size: many
j_call: TRBJ2-7

cdr3_aa: CASRASGTHEQYF
cdr3_nt: TGTGCCAGCAGGGCTAGCGGGACCCACGAGCAGTACTTC
d_call: TRBD2
v_call: TRBV7-9
clone_size: many
j_call: TRBJ2-7

cdr3_aa: CASSLRREGSEQYF
cdr3_nt: TGTGCCAGCAGCTTACGACGGGAAGGCTCCGAGCAGTACTTC
d_call: NA
v_call: TRBV7-3
clone_size: many
j_call: TRBJ2-7

cdr3_aa: CASSLRDRTNEKLFF
cdr3_nt: TGTGCCAGCAGCTTACGGGACAGAACTAATGAAAAACTGTTTTTT
d_call: TRBD1
v_call: TRBV5-5
clone_size: many
j_call: TRBJ1-4

cdr3_aa: CASSGLAFAYEQYF
cdr3_nt: TGTGCCAGCAGTGGATTAGCGTTCGCCTACGAGCAGTACTTC
d_call: NA
v_call: TRBV6-1
clone_size: NA
j_call: TRBJ2-7

cdr3_aa: CASSPVSRLAGGYEQYF
cdr3_nt: TGTGCCAGCAGCCCGGTTTCCAGACTAGCGGGAGGCTACGAGCAGTACTTC
d_call: TRBD2
v_call: TRBV4-2
clone_size: many
j_call: TRBJ2-7

cdr3_aa: CASSVGRANYGYTF
cdr3_nt: TGTGCCAGCAGCGTAGGGCGAGCTAACTATGGCTACACCTTC
d_call: NA
v_call: TRBV9
clone_size: many
j_call: TRBJ1-2

cdr3_aa: CATSPRGRGGANVLTF
cdr3_nt: TGTGCCACCAGCCCCAGGGGGCGGGGTGGGGCCAACGTCCTGACTTTC
d_call: TRBD1
v_call: TRBV15
clone_size: many
j_call: TRBJ2-6

cdr3_aa: CASSRTGLETQYF
cdr3_nt: TGTGCCAGCAGTCGGACAGGGCTGGAGACCCAGTACTTC
d_call: TRBD1
v_call: TRBV5-5
clone_size: many
j_call: TRBJ2-5